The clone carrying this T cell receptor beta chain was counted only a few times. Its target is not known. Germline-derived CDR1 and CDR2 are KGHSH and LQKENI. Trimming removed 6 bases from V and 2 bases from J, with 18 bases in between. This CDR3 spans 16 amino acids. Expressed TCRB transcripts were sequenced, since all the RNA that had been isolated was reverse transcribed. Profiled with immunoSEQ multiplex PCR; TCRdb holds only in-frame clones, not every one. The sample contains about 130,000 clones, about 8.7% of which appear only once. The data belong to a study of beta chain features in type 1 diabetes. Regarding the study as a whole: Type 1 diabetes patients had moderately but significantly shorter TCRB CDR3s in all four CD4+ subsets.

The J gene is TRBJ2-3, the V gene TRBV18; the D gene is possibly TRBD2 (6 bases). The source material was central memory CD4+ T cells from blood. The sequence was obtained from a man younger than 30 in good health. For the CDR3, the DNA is TGTGCCAGCTCCCCTCGGGAGTCCCCATTCACAGATACGCAGTATTTT. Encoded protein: CASSPRESPFTDTQYF.